This T cell receptor beta chain was retrieved from a study of long-term antiretroviral therapy in people with HIV. After removal of 3 bases from V and 2 bases from J, the junction contained 2 bases not matched to a gene. CDR3 size: 16 residues. Germline CDR1 reads LNHDA; CDR2 reads SQIVND (reference sequence). Turning to this clone: The target antigen is unknown.

The assay, immunoSEQ v3.0, was run at survey level. Clones were sequenced by immunoSEQ multiplex PCR, and TCRdb holds only the in-frame ones, with some missing. The sample includes about 43,000 clones, about 89% seen only once; the top ten take around 4.7%. United States facilities provided treatment to all participants with HIV. Study results and limitations: An increase in diversity followed ART, yet levels stayed below transplant donor controls.

This TCR was recovered from a woman in her forties or fifties with HIV. J is TRBJ2-6 and V is TRBV19; 9 nucleotides match TRBD1. The material was unsorted PBMCs, obtained 0.1 years before starting antiretroviral therapy. In nucleotides, the CDR3 is TGTGCCAGTAGTATCACAGGGGGCACTGGGGCCAACGTCCTGACTTTC. Protein: CASSITGGTGANVLTF.